This TCR beta chain was recovered during a study of PD-L1 blockade in urothelial cancer. Study in general: Bladder-origin urothelial cancer in males described about 90% of the 29 patients.

Per germline, CDR1 SGHTA and CDR2 FQGTGA. V was trimmed by 6 bases and J by 4 bases, leaving 21 bases between them. The CDR3 consists of 16 residues. The repertoire was sequenced with immunoSEQ multiplex PCR; TCRdb's copy has only in-frame clones and lacks some. The sample includes 100,000 to 150,000 clones, roughly 82% of them seen just once. Time point reported: peripheral blood 6 weeks after treatment start. Sequenced material: PBMCs, taken around atezolizumab (anti-PD-L1) treatment. The gene calls are TRBV7-3 and TRBJ1-1; tentatively, D is TRBD1 (6 bases). This clonotype originated in a man aged 50-59 years with urothelial cancer. The CDR3 DNA reads as TGTGCCAGCAGGGATTCAAGGGGGGGCGCGCGCACTGAAGCTTTCTTT. Translating gives CASRDSRGGARTEAFF. Complete variable domain (other parts from reference TRBV7-3 and TRBJ1-1): GAGVSQTPSNKVTEKGKYVELRCDPISGHTALYWYRQSLGQGPEFLIYFQGTGAADDSGLPNDRFFAVRPEGSVSTLKIQRTERGDSAVYLCASRDSRGGARTEAFFGQGTRLTVV.